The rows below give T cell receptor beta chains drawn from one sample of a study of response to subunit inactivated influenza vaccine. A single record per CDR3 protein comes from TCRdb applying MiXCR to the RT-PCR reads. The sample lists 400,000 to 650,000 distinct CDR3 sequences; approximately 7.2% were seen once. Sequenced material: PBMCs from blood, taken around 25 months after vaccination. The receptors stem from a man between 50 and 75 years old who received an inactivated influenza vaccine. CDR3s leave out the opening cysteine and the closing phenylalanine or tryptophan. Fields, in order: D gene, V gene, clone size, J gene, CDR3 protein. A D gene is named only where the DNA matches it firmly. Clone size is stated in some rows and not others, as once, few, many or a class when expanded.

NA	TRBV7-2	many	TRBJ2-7	ASSSPLLDEQY
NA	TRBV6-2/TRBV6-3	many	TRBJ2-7	ASRSTSAGFSSYEQY
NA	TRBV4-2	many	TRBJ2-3	ASSHEQLAGAPDTQY
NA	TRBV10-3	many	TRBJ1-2	AISDRASNYGYT
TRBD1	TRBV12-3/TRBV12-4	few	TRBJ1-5	ASNPGQGFNQPQH
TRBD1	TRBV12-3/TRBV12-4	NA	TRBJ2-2	ASSAGTGVRRGTGELF
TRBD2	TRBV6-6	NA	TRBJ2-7	ASSGDRTSEQY
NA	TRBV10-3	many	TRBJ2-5	AISEGDRDVETQY
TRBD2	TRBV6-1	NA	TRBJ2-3	ASSAGLLITDTQY
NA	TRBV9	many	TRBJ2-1	ASSVFHNEQF
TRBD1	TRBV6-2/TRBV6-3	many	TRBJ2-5	ASSRYRGETQY
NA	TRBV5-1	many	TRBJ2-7	ASSDRGLTYEQY
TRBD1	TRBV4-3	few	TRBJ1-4	ASSLDSGTGGEKLF
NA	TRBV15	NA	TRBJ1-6	ATSREIRDGSPLH
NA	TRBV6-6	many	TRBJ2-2	ASSFDNGELF
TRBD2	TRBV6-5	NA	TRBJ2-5	ASSSIPAGVQETQY
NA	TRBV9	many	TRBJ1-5	ASSVDSNSNQPQH
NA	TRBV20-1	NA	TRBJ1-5	SARVGAQGLPQH
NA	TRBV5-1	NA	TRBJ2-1	ASSLYDWSSYNEQF
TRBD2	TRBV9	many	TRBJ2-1	ASSVEGTTSYNEQF
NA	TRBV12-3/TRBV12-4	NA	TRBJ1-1	ASSPENTEAF
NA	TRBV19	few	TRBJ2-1	ASRIGRDSDSYNEQF
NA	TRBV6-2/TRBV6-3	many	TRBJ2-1	ASSYEWGSHNEQF
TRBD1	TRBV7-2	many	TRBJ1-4	ASSELTGPLEKLF
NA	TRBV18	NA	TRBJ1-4	ASSTDGSTNEKLF
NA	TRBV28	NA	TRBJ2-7	ASSSAARQRDGKY
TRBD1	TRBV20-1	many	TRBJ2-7	SAGQGAVSEQY
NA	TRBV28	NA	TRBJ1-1	ASSSTGGSTEAF
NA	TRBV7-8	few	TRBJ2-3	ASSLALGAGTDTQY
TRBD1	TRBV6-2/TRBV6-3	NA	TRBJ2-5	ASRQGASETQY
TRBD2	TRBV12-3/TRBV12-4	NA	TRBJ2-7	ASSFSSGSSDEQY
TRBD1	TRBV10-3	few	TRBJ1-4	AISGTGQVEKLF
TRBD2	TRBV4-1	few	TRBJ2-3	ASSQERASGGSTDTQY
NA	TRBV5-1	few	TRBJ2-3	ASSLEGSRSTDTQY
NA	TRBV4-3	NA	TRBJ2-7	ASSRNREYEQY
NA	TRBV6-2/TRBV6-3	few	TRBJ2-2	ASPKTRYTGELF
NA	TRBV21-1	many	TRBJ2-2	ASSPGRLNTGELF
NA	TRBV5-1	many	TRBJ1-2	ASSQLKDGPRASGYT
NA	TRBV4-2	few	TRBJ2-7	ASSPAESYEQY
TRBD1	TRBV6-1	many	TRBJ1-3	ASSTIAGTGFITGNTIY
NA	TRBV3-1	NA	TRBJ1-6	ASSQGPGSSYNSPLH
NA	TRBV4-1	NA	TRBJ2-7	ASSQVVLAYEQY
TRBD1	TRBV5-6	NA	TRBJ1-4	ASSKIDRGAELF
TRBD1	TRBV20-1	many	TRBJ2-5	SASLTTGSETQY
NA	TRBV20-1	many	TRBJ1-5	SAIDGNQPQH
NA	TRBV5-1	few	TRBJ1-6	ASSLGIGGLGGNSPLH
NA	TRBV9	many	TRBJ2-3	ASSVAHSGDTQY
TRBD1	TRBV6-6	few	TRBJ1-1	ASGPTGGTEAF
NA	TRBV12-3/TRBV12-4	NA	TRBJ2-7	ASSFAGVTYEQY
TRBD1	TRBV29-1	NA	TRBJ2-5	SVDHRGSETQY
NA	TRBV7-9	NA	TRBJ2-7	ASSFSSSYEQY
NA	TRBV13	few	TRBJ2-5	ASSLAQEASETQY
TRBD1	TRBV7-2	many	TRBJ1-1	ASSSQGTGEAF
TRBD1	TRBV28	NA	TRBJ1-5	ASSPPGQSSNQPQH
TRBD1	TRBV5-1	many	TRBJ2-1	ASSWGQGSNYNEQF
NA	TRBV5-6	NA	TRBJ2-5	ASSTVPTSAETQY
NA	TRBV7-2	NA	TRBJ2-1	ASSYLALSSYNEQF